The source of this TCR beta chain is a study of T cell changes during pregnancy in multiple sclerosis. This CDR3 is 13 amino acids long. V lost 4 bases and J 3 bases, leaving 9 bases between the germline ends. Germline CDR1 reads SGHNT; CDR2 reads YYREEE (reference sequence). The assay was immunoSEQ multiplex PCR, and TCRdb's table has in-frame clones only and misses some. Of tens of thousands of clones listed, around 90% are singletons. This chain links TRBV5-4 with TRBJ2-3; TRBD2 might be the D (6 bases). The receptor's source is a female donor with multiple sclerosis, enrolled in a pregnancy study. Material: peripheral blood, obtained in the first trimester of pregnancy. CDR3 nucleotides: TGTGCCAGCAGCGGGACTGGAACAGATACGCAGTATTTT. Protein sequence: CASSGTGTDTQYF.